The clone carrying this TCR beta chain was observed a single time. Sequencing used immunoSEQ multiplex PCR; TCRdb keeps in-frame clones, though not all of them. The sample carries some 35,000 clones, less than 80% recorded once. This specimen comes from a study of STAT5B mutations in CD4+ large granular lymphocyte leukemia. The CDR3 consists of 14 residues. Germline CDR1 and CDR2: SGHRS and YFSETQ. The V gene end was trimmed by 6 bases and the J gene end by 1 base; junction bases not matched to a gene: 6. The receptor comes from a human donor in good health. The specimen was CD4+ T cells from blood buffy coats. The J gene is TRBJ1-1, the V gene TRBV5-1; 7 nucleotides align to TRBD1. The CDR3 loop reads CASTSAGGNTEAFF. For the CDR3, the DNA is TGCGCCAGCACCTCGGCAGGGGGGAACACTGAAGCTTTCTTT. Together with reference TRBV5-1 and TRBJ1-1, the CDR3 gives the full variable domain: KAGVTQTPRYLIKTRGQQVTLSCSPISGHRSVSWYQQTPGQGLQFLFEYFSETQRNKGNFPGRFSGRQFSNSRSEMNVSTLELGDSALYLCASTSAGGNTEAFFGQGTRLTVV.